This T cell receptor (beta chain) is from a study of T cell repertoires in cytomegalovirus infection. In TCRdb, the reads were re-called with MiXCR into one record per CDR3 protein. The sample carries 250,000 to 350,000 distinct CDR3 sequences, roughly 23% recorded once. V lost 3 bases and J lost 2; bases outside the gene matches: 4. CDR3 length equals 14 residues. The receptor's source is a human donor in good health (CMV status not recorded). Some clones in this sample may be carry-over from other donors' samples. The gene calls are TRBV23-1 and TRBJ2-7; 7 bases agree with TRBD1. TRBV23-1 is filed as an ORF, its function uncertain. Sequenced sample: PBMCs. The CDR3 nucleotides read TGCGCCAGCAGTCACCGGACAGGAGCCTACGAGCAGTACTTC. Protein sequence: CASSHRTGAYEQYF.